This TCR beta chain comes out of a study of blood T cell repertoires in COVID-19. As for the study in general: There were acute and convalescent COVID-19 samples, and they came from the United States, Italy and Spain.

A Seattle source enrolled patients during active infection and followed them longitudinally. The sample holds one count of this clone. Germline V gives CDR1 SQVTM, CDR2 ANQGSEA. This CDR3 has 12 amino acids. V was clipped by 4 bases and J by 3 bases, with 9 bases between them. The authors' processing: It was from reference gene primer amplification that nucleated cell counts were estimated. The method was immunoSEQ multiplex PCR; TCRdb's version includes in-frame clones alone and lacks a portion of them. That table furnishes V, J and clone size, whereas the DNA furnished D and trimming. The table records 300,000 to 350,000 clones, around 89% of them present only once.

This receptor was identified in a woman aged 25-40 years with COVID-19, enrolled during active disease. Sequenced input: peripheral blood. The gene calls are TRBV29-1 and TRBJ1-1; D uncertain. The CDR3: CSVASGDTEAFF. The DNA for the CDR3 is TGCAGCGTTGCTTCCGGAGACACTGAAGCTTTCTTT.